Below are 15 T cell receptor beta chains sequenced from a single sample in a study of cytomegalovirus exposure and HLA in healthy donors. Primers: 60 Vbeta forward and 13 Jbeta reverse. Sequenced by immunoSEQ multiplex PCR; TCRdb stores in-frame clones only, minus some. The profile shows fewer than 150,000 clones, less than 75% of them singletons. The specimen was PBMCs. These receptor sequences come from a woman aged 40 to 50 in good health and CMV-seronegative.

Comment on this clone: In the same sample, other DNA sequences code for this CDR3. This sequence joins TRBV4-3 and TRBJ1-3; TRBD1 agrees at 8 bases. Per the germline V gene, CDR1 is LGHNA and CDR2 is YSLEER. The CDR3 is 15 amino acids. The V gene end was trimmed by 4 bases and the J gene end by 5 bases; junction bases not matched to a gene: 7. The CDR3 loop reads CASSPTGTGRNTIYF. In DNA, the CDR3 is TGCGCCAGCAGCCCAACCGGGACAGGCAGAAACACCATATATTTT.

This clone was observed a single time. Here the CDR3 reads CASSIGALNYGYTF. Here the CDR3 DNA reads TGTGCCAGTAGTATAGGCGCCTTGAACTATGGCTACACCTTC. V gene TRBV19 combines with J gene TRBJ1-2; D not resolved. The CDR3 runs 14 residues. CDR1 LNHDA and CDR2 SQIVND come from the germline V gene (reference sequence). V lost 1 base and J lost 2, with 8 bases in between.

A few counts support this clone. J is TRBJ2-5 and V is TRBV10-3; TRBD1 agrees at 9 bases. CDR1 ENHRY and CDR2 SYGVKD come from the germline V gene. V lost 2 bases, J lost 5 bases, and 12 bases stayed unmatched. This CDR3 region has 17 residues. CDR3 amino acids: CAISEDRGVQVGETQYF. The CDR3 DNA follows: TGTGCCATCAGTGAGGACAGGGGGGTCCAAGTTGGGGAGACCCAGTACTTC.

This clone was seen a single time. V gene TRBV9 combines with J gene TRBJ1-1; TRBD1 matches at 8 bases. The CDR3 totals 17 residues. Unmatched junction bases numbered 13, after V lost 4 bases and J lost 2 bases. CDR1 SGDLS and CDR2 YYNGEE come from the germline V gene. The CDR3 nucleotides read TGTGCCAGCAGCCCGACCGAGGGACAGGCCGTTAACACTGAAGCTTTCTTT. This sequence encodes CASSPTEGQAVNTEAFF.

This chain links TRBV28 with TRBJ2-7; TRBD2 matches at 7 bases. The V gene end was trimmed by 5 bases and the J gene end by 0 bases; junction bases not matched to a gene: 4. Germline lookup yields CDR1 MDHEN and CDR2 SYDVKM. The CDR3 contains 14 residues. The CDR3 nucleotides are TGTGCCAGCAGTGGGGGGGGGAGCTCCTACGAGCAGTACTTC. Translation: CASSGGGSSYEQYF.

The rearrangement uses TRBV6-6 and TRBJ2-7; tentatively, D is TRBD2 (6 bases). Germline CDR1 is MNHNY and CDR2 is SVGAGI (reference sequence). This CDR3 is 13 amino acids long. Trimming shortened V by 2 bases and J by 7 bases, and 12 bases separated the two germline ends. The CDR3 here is CASSYPEGGEQYF. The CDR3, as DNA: TGTGCCAGCAGTTACCCGGAAGGAGGGGAGCAGTACTTC.

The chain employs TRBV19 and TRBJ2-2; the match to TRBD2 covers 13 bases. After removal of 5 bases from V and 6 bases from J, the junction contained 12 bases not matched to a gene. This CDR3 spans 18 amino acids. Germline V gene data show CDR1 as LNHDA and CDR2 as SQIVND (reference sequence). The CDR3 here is CASSPWTSGSPQAGELFF. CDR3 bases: TGTGCCAGTAGTCCGTGGACTAGCGGGAGCCCACAGGCCGGGGAGCTGTTTTTT.

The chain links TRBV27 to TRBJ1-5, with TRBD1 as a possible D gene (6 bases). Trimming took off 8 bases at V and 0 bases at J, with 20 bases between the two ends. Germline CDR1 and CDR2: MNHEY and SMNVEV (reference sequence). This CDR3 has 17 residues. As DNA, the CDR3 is TGTGCCAGCCGTGCCAGACCAGGGGACAATAGCAATCAGCCCCAGCATTTT. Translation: CASRARPGDNSNQPQHF.

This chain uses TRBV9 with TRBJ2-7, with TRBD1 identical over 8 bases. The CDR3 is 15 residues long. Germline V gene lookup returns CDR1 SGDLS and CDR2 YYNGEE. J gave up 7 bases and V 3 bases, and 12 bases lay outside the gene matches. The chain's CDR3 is CASSGGRTGPEEQYF. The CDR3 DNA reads TGTGCCAGCAGCGGTGGGAGGACAGGGCCGGAAGAGCAGTACTTC. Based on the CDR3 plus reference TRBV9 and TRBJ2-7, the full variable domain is DSGVTQTPKHLITATGQRVTLRCSPRSGDLSVYWYQQSLDQGLQFLIQYYNGEERAKGNILERFSAQQFPDLHSELNLSSLELGDSALYFCASSGGRTGPEEQYFGPGTRLTVT.

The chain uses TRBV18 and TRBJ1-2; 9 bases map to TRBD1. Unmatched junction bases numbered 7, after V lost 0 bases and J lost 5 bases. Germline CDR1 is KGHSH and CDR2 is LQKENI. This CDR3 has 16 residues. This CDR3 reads CASSPPTGGLSYGYTF. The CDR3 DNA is TGTGCCAGCTCACCACCGACAGGGGGTCTCTCATATGGCTACACCTTC. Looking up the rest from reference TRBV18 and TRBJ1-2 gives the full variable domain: NAGVMQNPRHLVRRRGQEARLRCSPMKGHSHVYWYRQLPEEGLKFMVYLQKENIIDESGMPKERFSAEFPKEGPSILRIQQVVRGDSAAYFCASSPPTGGLSYGYTFGSGTRLTVV.

CDR3 bases: TGTGCCAGCAGTGTACAGGGGTACTATGGCTACACCTTC. Translated, it gives CASSVQGYYGYTF. The chain links TRBV6-5 to TRBJ1-2; 7 bases match TRBD1. CDR1 and CDR2 (germline): MNHEY, SVGAGI. J lost 3 bases, V lost 5 bases, and 3 bases had no gene match. CDR3 length: 13 residues.

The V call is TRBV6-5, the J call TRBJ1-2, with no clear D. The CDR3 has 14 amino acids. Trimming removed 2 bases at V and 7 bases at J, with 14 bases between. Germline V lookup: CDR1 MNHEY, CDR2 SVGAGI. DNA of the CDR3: TGTGCCAGCAGTTACGGCGCAGGTTATTCTGGCTACACCTTC. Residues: CASSYGAGYSGYTF.

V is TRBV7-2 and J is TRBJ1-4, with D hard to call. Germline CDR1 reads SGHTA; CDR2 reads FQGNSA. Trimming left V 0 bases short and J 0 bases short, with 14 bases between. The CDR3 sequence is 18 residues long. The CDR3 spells CASSLALPFFSTNEKLFF. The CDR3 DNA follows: TGTGCCAGCAGCTTAGCCCTTCCCTTTTTCTCAACTAATGAAAAACTGTTTTTT. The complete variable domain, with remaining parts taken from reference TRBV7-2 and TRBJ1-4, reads GAGVSQSPSNKVTEKGKDVELRCDPISGHTALYWYRQSLGQGLEFLIYFQGNSAPDKSGLPSDRFSAERTGGSVSTLTIQRTQQEDSAVYLCASSLALPFFSTNEKLFFGSGTQLSVL.

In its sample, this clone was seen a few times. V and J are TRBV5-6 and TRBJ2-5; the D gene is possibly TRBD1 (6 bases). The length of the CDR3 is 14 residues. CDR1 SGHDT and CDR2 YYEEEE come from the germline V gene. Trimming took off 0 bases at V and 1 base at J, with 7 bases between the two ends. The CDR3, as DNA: TGTGCCAGCAGCTTGGACAGGGTCCAAGAGACCCAGTACTTC. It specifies CASSLDRVQETQYF.

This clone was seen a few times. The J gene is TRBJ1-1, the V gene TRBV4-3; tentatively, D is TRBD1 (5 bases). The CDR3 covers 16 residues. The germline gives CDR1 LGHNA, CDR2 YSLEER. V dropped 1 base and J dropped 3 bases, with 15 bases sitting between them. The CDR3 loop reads CASSQGWGEGDTEAFF. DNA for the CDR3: TGCGCCAGCAGCCAAGGTTGGGGGGAAGGGGACACTGAAGCTTTCTTT.